The next 10 T cell receptor beta chains were all read from a single sample in a study of regulatory T cells in long-lasting Graves disease. The time point here: persistent/refractory GD, antithyroid drugs over 5 years with positive TRAb. Extracted PBMC RNA gave rise to the TCR library. Building of the TCR beta libraries involved iRepertoire HTBI primers and Arm-PCR of CDR3 regions. Each CDR3 protein gets one entry after TCRdb re-called the multiplex PCR reads with MiXCR. This sample carries about 470,000 distinct CDR3 sequences, about 22% of them seen once, and the ten largest clones take more than 6%. Sample: peripheral blood mononuclear cells (PBMCs), taken when the disease was refractory, from a patient treated with antithyroid drugs. All receptors come from a female donor with Graves disease.

This clonotype was detected many times. J is TRBJ1-4 and V is TRBV7-8; D unclear. The length of the CDR3 is 18 residues. V lost 3 bases and J lost 4, with 21 bases in between. The germline CDR1 and CDR2 sequences are SGHVS and FQNEAQ. The CDR3 reads CASSFAGTDPTYNEKLFF. DNA for the CDR3: TGTGCCAGCAGCTTTGCAGGAACAGATCCGACCTATAATGAAAAACTGTTTTTT.

This clonotype was counted only a few times. The CDR3 DNA sequence: TGCGCCAGCAGCTTGGAGTTCGAGACAGGACCCTATGGCTACACCTTC. It yields the protein CASSLEFETGPYGYTF. The chain couples TRBV5-1 to TRBJ1-2, with a weak D call TRBD1 (6 bases). The CDR3 runs to 16 residues. Germline V lookup: CDR1 SGHRS, CDR2 YFSETQ. Trimming removed 0 bases from V and 4 bases from J, with 16 bases in between.

This clonotype was seen more than once but under ten times. The chain combines TRBV3-1 with TRBJ1-2; D is possibly TRBD1 (5 bases). The V gene lost 4 bases and the J gene lost 5 bases, with 17 bases spanning the gap. The CDR3 has 15 residues. Germline values: CDR1 LGHDT, CDR2 YNNKEL (reference sequence). CDR3 DNA sequence: TGTGCCAGCAGCCGAGACGGACAAGACAGATATGGCTACACCTTC. Protein: CASSRDGQDRYGYTF.

The J gene is TRBJ1-6, the V gene TRBV5-1; D is uncertain. Trimming pared 0 bases from V and 7 bases from J, leaving 11 bases between. Germline values: CDR1 SGHRS, CDR2 YFSETQ. This CDR3 is built from 15 residues. The chain's CDR3 is CASSLDVVGNSPLHF. CDR3 coding DNA: TGCGCCAGCAGCTTGGATGTTGTTGGCAATTCACCCCTCCACTTT. Combining the CDR3 with reference TRBV5-1 and TRBJ1-6 gives the whole variable domain KAGVTQTPRYLIKTRGQQVTLSCSPISGHRSVSWYQQTPGQGLQFLFEYFSETQRNKGNFPGRFSGRQFSNSRSEMNVSTLELGDSALYLCASSLDVVGNSPLHFGNGTRLTVT.

This clonotype has ten or more counts. The chain joins TRBV6-1 to TRBJ2-5; a possible D gene is TRBD1 (6 bases). The CDR3 spans 14 residues. Trimming shortened V by 6 bases and J by 1 base, and 12 bases separated the two germline ends. The germline CDR1 and CDR2 sequences are MNHNS and SASEGT. As DNA, the CDR3 is TGTGCCAGCAGACGAGGACAGCGCCAAGAGACCCAGTACTTC. It specifies CASRRGQRQETQYF.

The chain carries TRBV4-3 and TRBJ1-2; possible D gene TRBD1, 5 bases. Trimming pared 0 bases from V and 5 bases from J, leaving 19 bases between. There are 17 residues in the CDR3. Germline V lookup: CDR1 LGHNA, CDR2 YSLEER. CDR3 amino acids: CASSQDRVRGFEYGYTF. In DNA form, the CDR3 reads TGCGCCAGCAGCCAAGATAGGGTGAGGGGCTTTGAGTATGGCTACACCTTC.

This clonotype was recorded at least ten times. CDR3 DNA sequence: TGTGCCAGCAGTTTATCGATAGTGTCACCCGCCTACGAGCAGTACTTC. Its translation: CASSLSIVSPAYEQYF. V gene TRBV27 combines with J gene TRBJ2-7; D remains unclear. V lost 0 bases, J lost 2 bases, and 14 bases lay in between. The germline CDR1 and CDR2 sequences are MNHEY and SMNVEV (reference sequence). The CDR3 sequence is 16 residues long.

In this sample, this clonotype turned up many times. The genes are TRBV28 and TRBJ2-4; TRBD2 is a possible D gene (6 bases). Per germline, CDR1 MDHEN and CDR2 SYDVKM. This CDR3 has 17 residues. Trimming cost V 2 bases and J 1 base, with 15 bases left between them. CDR3 in amino acids: CASSLAQGGSAKNIQYF. CDR3 bases: TGTGCCAGCAGTTTAGCCCAGGGAGGATCGGCCAAAAACATTCAGTACTTC.

The chain is built from TRBV28 and TRBJ2-7; 8 nucleotides line up with TRBD1. The germline V gene encodes CDR1 MDHEN and CDR2 SYDVKM. V shed 5 bases and J 6 bases; nucleotides not matched to a gene: 12. The CDR3 runs 15 residues. This chain's CDR3 is CASSTKQGARAEQYF. The CDR3 coding sequence is TGTGCCAGCAGTACTAAGCAGGGGGCGAGGGCCGAGCAGTACTTC.

The chain joins TRBV15 to TRBJ2-5; TRBD2 matches 7 bases. CDR1 and CDR2 from the germline V gene are LNHNV and YYDKDF (reference sequence). CDR3 length: 16 amino acids. V lost 0 bases, J lost 1 base, and 5 bases stayed unmatched. CDR3 protein: CATSRDLGGAQETQYF. In nucleotides, the CDR3 is TGTGCCACCAGCAGAGATCTGGGAGGGGCCCAAGAGACCCAGTACTTC.